A selection of T cell receptor beta chains follows, all from one sample in a study of T cell responses to AZD1222 COVID-19 vaccine. TCRdb keeps only in-frame clones here, not all; method: immunoSEQ multiplex PCR. This table has 110,000 to 150,000 clones, 88% appearing once. Material: peripheral blood, obtained 28 days after the second AZD1222 dose. All receptors derive from an adult who received the AZD1222 COVID-19 vaccine. The CDR3 runs from the conserved cysteine through the conserved F or W. A D gene is named only where the DNA matches it firmly. Size is omitted from some rows. Given values are once, few, many or a class for expanded clones.

d_gene	v_gene	abundance	j_gene	CDR3aa	CDR3nt
-	TRBV28	-	TRBJ2-7	CASSIPRTGSRYEQYF	TGTGCCAGCTCAATCCCGCGTACAGGGTCGCGCTACGAGCAGTACTTC
-	TRBV6-5	-	TRBJ1-1	CASSLEGVEAFF	TGTGCCAGCAGCCTCGAAGGGGTTGAAGCTTTCTTT
-	TRBV6-1	-	TRBJ1-4	CASSPIRGGLGELFF	TGTGCCAGCAGTCCTATTAGGGGGGGCCTGGGTGAACTGTTTTTT
-	TRBV30	once	TRBJ1-4	CAWREYEKLFF	TGTGCCTGGAGAGAATATGAAAAACTGTTTTTT
-	TRBV28	-	TRBJ2-7	CASSFRGAPAEQYF	TGTGCCAGCAGTTTCCGGGGGGCTCCGGCAGAGCAGTACTTC
-	TRBV29-1	-	TRBJ1-5	CSVEDRPNQPQHF	TGCAGCGTTGAAGACCGACCCAATCAGCCCCAGCATTTT
-	TRBV5-1	few	TRBJ2-7	CASSLIVGGGNEQYF	TGCGCCAGCAGCCTAATTGTGGGGGGCGGGAACGAGCAGTACTTC
-	TRBV12-2	-	TRBJ1-2	CASRLESRDRVWAF	TGTGCAAGTCGCTTAGAGTCCCGGGACAGGGTATGGGCCTTC
-	TRBV5-1	-	TRBJ1-6	CASSRVSSTRNSPLHF	TGCGCCAGCAGCAGGGTCTCGTCCACTAGGAATTCACCCCTCCACTTT
TRBD1	TRBV3-1/TRBV3-2	-	TRBJ2-7	CASSPTGTEQYF	TGTGCCAGCAGCCCGACAGGGACCGAGCAGTACTTC
-	TRBV4-3	-	TRBJ1-2	CASRDSLNYGYTF	TGCGCCAGCAGAGACAGCCTGAACTATGGCTACACCTTC
TRBD1	TRBV19	-	TRBJ2-5	CASSSGTGFETQYF	TGTGCCAGTAGTTCCGGGACAGGCTTTGAGACCCAGTACTTC
-	TRBV27	-	TRBJ2-3	CASKARPTSTDTQYF	TGTGCCAGCAAGGCTCGGCCTACTAGCACAGATACGCAGTATTTT
TRBD1	TRBV11-2	few	TRBJ1-2	CASRPRTGFSDRGEYGYTF	TGTGCCAGCAGACCTCGCACGGGGTTTTCCGACAGGGGCGAGTATGGCTACACCTTC
TRBD2	TRBV19	few	TRBJ2-1	CASSIGASGGNEQFF	TGTGCCAGTAGTATAGGGGCTAGCGGGGGCAATGAGCAGTTCTTC
TRBD1	TRBV4-3	-	TRBJ2-1	CASSQWGTGEGNEQFF	TGCGCCAGCAGCCAATGGGGGACAGGGGAAGGAAATGAGCAGTTCTTC
TRBD1	TRBV28	-	TRBJ1-2	CASSPPGQETMWGYTF	TGTGCCAGCAGTCCGCCGGGACAGGAGACGATGTGGGGCTACACCTTC
TRBD1	TRBV11-2	-	TRBJ1-2	CASSLGTQGGLGYTF	TGTGCCAGCAGCTTAGGGACCCAGGGGGGGCTCGGCTACACCTTC
-	TRBV7-2	-	TRBJ1-5	CASSFGHYSNQPQHF	TGTGCCAGCAGCTTTGGACACTATAGCAATCAGCCCCAGCATTTT
-	TRBV3-1/TRBV3-2	-	TRBJ1-5	CASSGADQPQHF	TGTGCCAGCAGCGGAGCGGATCAGCCCCAGCATTTT
TRBD1	TRBV3-1/TRBV3-2	-	TRBJ1-2	CASSQPGQGSGYTF	TGTGCCAGCAGCCAACCGGGACAGGGCTCTGGCTACACCTTC
TRBD1	TRBV30	few	TRBJ1-4	CAWGGTVNEKLFF	TGTGCCTGGGGAGGGACAGTGAATGAAAAACTGTTTTTT
-	TRBV6-5	few	TRBJ1-4	CASRGGVFGEKLFF	TGTGCCAGCAGGGGAGGGGTGTTTGGTGAAAAACTGTTTTTT
-	TRBV2	-	TRBJ1-4	CASSEALQGRGEKLFF	TGTGCCAGCAGTGAAGCGCTTCAAGGGAGGGGTGAAAAACTGTTTTTT
-	TRBV6-5	-	TRBJ2-7	CASSQGGEQYF	TGTGCCAGTTCCCAGGGGGGCGAGCAGTACTTC
TRBD1	TRBV29-1	-	TRBJ2-3	CSVEDRATDTQYF	TGCAGCGTCGAGGACAGGGCCACAGATACGCAGTATTTT
TRBD2	TRBV10-3	-	TRBJ2-7	CAISGGGTYEQYF	TGTGCCATCAGTGGCGGGGGGACTTACGAGCAGTACTTC
TRBD2	TRBV4-1	-	TRBJ2-1	CASSQDRVAGVEQFF	TGCGCCAGCAGCCAAGATCGGGTAGCGGGAGTTGAGCAGTTCTTC
-	TRBV10-3	-	TRBJ1-1	CAISVGATEAFF	TGTGCCATCAGTGTAGGGGCCACTGAAGCTTTCTTT
-	TRBV28	once	TRBJ2-7	CASSPTGFSYSYEQYF	TGTGCCAGCAGTCCCACCGGGTTCTCCTACTCCTACGAGCAGTACTTC
-	TRBV7-9	-	TRBJ1-1	CASSLAVRGTEAFF	TGTGCCAGCAGCTTGGCTGTTCGGGGCACTGAAGCTTTCTTT
TRBD1	TRBV6-4	few	TRBJ1-6	CASSDGTENSPLHF	TGTGCCAGCAGTGACGGGACAGAGAATTCACCCCTCCACTTT
TRBD1	TRBV7-8	-	TRBJ1-3	CASSFRGQRNTIYF	TGTGCCAGCAGCTTTCGGGGACAGAGAAACACCATATATTTT
-	TRBV10-1	-	TRBJ2-3	CASSAGGSAGTDTQYF	TGCGCCAGCAGCGCCGGGGGCAGCGCCGGCACAGATACGCAGTATTTT
-	TRBV3-1/TRBV3-2	-	TRBJ2-3	CASSQDRAQWDTQYF	TGTGCCAGCAGCCAAGACCGGGCCCAGTGGGATACGCAGTATTTT
TRBD2	TRBV5-4	-	TRBJ2-2	CASSPGLADGELFF	TGTGCCAGCAGCCCAGGACTAGCGGACGGGGAGCTGTTTTTT
-	TRBV5-8	-	TRBJ1-4	CASSLGQTNEKLFF	TGTGCCAGCAGCTTGGGACAAACTAATGAAAAACTGTTTTTT
-	TRBV27	once	TRBJ2-7	CASSFSPPGEGYEQYF	TGTGCCAGCAGTTTCTCACCTCCAGGGGAAGGCTACGAGCAGTACTTC
TRBD1	TRBV28	-	TRBJ1-5	CASSPTTGDGNNQPQHF	TGTGCCAGCAGTCCCACAACAGGGGATGGGAACAATCAGCCCCAGCATTTT
-	TRBV11-2	-	TRBJ1-1	CASSFGGTKAFF	TGTGCCAGCAGCTTCGGGGGGACCAAAGCTTTCTTT
TRBD2	TRBV2	-	TRBJ2-1	CASSASSGGSEQFF	TGTGCCAGCAGTGCATCTAGCGGGGGATCTGAGCAGTTCTTC
-	TRBV7-2	-	TRBJ1-3	CASSLNMGTGNTIYF	TGTGCCAGCAGCTTAAACATGGGGACTGGAAACACCATATATTTT
-	TRBV19	-	TRBJ2-2	CASSILAAANTGELFF	TGTGCCAGTAGTATACTAGCAGCGGCGAACACCGGGGAGCTGTTTTTT
-	TRBV28	-	TRBJ2-5	CASSFQGGAETQYF	TGTGCCAGCAGTTTTCAGGGGGGGGCTGAGACCCAGTACTTC
-	TRBV29-1	-	TRBJ1-6	CSVRQAFNSPLHF	TGCAGCGTGAGACAGGCTTTTAATTCACCCCTCCACTTT
TRBD1	TRBV9	-	TRBJ2-1	CASSVRDRLGNEQFF	TGTGCCAGCAGCGTCCGGGACAGGCTCGGTAATGAGCAGTTCTTC
-	TRBV6-5	-	TRBJ2-7	CASNPGRESNEQYF	TGTGCCAGCAATCCAGGACGCGAATCCAACGAGCAGTACTTC
-	TRBV13	-	TRBJ2-7	CASSPKIDTSSYEQYF	TGTGCCAGCAGCCCAAAGATAGACACTAGCTCCTACGAGCAGTACTTC